These 22 T cell receptor beta chains came from one sample sequenced in a study of CD8 T cell repertoires and HIV-1 epitope variants. Sequencing was performed with immunoSEQ multiplex PCR; in TCRdb, only in-frame clones are kept and a portion is missing. Of 5,500 or so clones listed, 66% are singletons. These TCRs are of unknown antigen specificity. Sequenced input: cultured CD8+ T cells derived from PBMCs. The receptors were sampled from a male donor with HIV.

The chain couples TRBV19 to TRBJ2-1, with TRBD2 matching over 12 bases. J lost 7 bases, V lost 6 bases, and 13 bases had no gene match. The CDR3 runs to 17 residues. Germline loops: CDR1 LNHDA, CDR2 SQIVND (reference sequence). The CDR3 sequence: CASSTTPSLAGGNEQFF. The CDR3 DNA follows: TGTGCCAGTAGCACCACTCCCAGCCTAGCGGGGGGGAATGAGCAGTTCTTC.

This clone was counted only a few times. The V call is TRBV19, the J call TRBJ2-7, with 10 bases aligning to TRBD2. The V and J ends lost 3 bases and 4 bases, in that order; junction bases with no gene match: 9. The CDR3 consists of 16 residues. The germline V gene has CDR1 LNHDA and CDR2 SQIVND (reference sequence). The CDR3 spells CASSIDLTSGVYEQYF. CDR3 DNA sequence: TGTGCCAGTAGTATCGACTTAACTAGCGGGGTATACGAGCAGTACTTC.

This clone was seen only a few times. The chain employs TRBV27 and TRBJ2-1, with 9 nucleotides matching TRBD2. V lost 5 bases and J lost 0; bases outside the gene matches: 8. CDR1 MNHEY and CDR2 SMNVEV come from the germline V gene (reference sequence). There are 17 residues in the CDR3. CDR3 residues: CASSPTTSGYSYNEQFF. The CDR3 DNA reads TGTGCCAGCAGTCCTACGACTAGCGGCTACTCCTACAATGAGCAGTTCTTC.

The chain couples TRBV28 to TRBJ1-2; D gene unclear. Trimming removed 2 bases from V and 3 bases from J, with 7 bases in between. The germline V gene has CDR1 MDHEN and CDR2 SYDVKM. This CDR3 spans 13 amino acids. CDR3 nucleotides: TGTGCCAGCAGTTTAACTGCGGACTATGGCTACACCTTC. Residues: CASSLTADYGYTF.

The chain recombines TRBV10-2 with TRBJ2-1; 7 bases match TRBD1. V dropped 4 bases and J dropped 7; count of bases not matched to a gene: 7. This CDR3 is built from 14 residues. The germline V gene has CDR1 WSHSY and CDR2 SAAADI. CDR3 nucleotide sequence: TGCGCCAGCAGTGGGGGGACAGTCTCGAATGAGCAGTTCTTC. Translated: CASSGGTVSNEQFF.

The chain has TRBV13 and TRBJ2-5; D unresolved. The closer fit of TRBJ2-7 to the DNA end suggests the J call may be wrong. This CDR3 is built from 12 residues. Germline V gives CDR1 PRHDT, CDR2 FYEKMQ (reference sequence). The CDR3 loop reads CASSRLSYEQYF. CDR3 coding DNA: TGTGCCAGCAGCCGCTTATCCTACGAGCAGTACTTC.

J is TRBJ2-2 and V is TRBV7-9, with D possibly being TRBD2 (5 bases). The CDR3 has 14 amino acids. Germline values: CDR1 SEHNR, CDR2 FQNEAQ (reference sequence). Trimming removed 4 bases from V and 4 bases from J, with 10 bases in between. CDR3 in amino acids: CASSWTPSTGELFF. For the CDR3, the DNA is TGTGCCAGCAGCTGGACTCCGAGCACCGGGGAGCTGTTTTTT.

The J gene is TRBJ1-6, the V gene TRBV19; D is unclear. Trimming pared 10 bases from V and 9 bases from J, leaving 16 bases between. This CDR3 is 13 amino acids long. The germline gives CDR1 LNHDA, CDR2 SQIVND (reference sequence). CDR3 region: CATLADGSSPLHF. CDR3 coding DNA: TGTGCCACCCTGGCAGACGGGAGTTCACCCCTCCACTTT.

In its sample, this clone is large (0.1 to 1%). The chain employs TRBV4-2 and TRBJ1-2; TRBD1 aligns across 7 bases. CDR3 size: 15 residues. Germline V gene data show CDR1 as LGHNA and CDR2 as YNFKEQ. Trimming at V came to 4 bases and at J to 7 bases, leaving 12 bases not matched to a gene. In nucleotides, the CDR3 is TGTGCCAGCAGCCTAGGGGACAGCGGGAGGGGTGGCTACACCTTC. Its protein is CASSLGDSGRGGYTF.

Remarks on this clone: At one end, the junction sequence differs from germline, possibly due to a read error. The chain combines TRBV25-1 with TRBJ2-1; 7 positions agree with TRBD2. The CDR3 is 14 residues long. Germline V CDR1 and CDR2: MGHDK, SYGVNS. CDR3 DNA sequence: TGTGCCCGCAGGGCCGGGGGAGGGAGCAATGAGCAGTTCTTC. It codes for CARRAGGGSNEQFF.

The V gene is TRBV5-5, the J gene TRBJ1-1, with D perhaps TRBD1 (6 bases). The length of the CDR3 is 16 residues. Germline V lookup: CDR1 SGHKS, CDR2 YYEKEE (reference sequence). Trimming shortened V by 4 bases and J by 2 bases, and 18 bases separated the two germline ends. CDR3 residues: CASSALGAGINTEAFF. The DNA of the CDR3 is TGTGCCAGCAGCGCCCTGGGGGCAGGGATCAACACTGAAGCTTTCTTT.

CDR3 bases: TGTGCCAGCAGTTTGGGACAGGGGGGGACTCAGCCCCAGCATTTT. Translating it yields CASSLGQGGTQPQHF. The genes are TRBV28 and TRBJ1-5; 11 nucleotides match TRBD1. The germline V gene has CDR1 MDHEN and CDR2 SYDVKM. V lost 3 bases and J lost 6; bases outside the gene matches: 4. The CDR3 has 15 residues.

This clone has a handful of counts. This chain connects TRBV11-3 to TRBJ2-7; 7 bases are shared with TRBD1. The junction had 9 bases not matched to a gene; V was cut back by 3 bases and J by 7 bases. The CDR3 consists of 14 residues. Germline values: CDR1 SGHNT, CDR2 YENEEA. The CDR3 region has the DNA TGTGCCAGCAGCTTGGGACAGTACCTTCGTGAGCAGTACTTC. It is translated as CASSLGQYLREQYF.

In its sample, this clone was seen a few times. V gene TRBV15 combines with J gene TRBJ2-7; D assignment may be TRBD1 or TRBD2 (5 bases each). CDR3 length: 17 amino acids. The V end lost 1 base, the J end lost 3 bases, and 19 bases lay between the germline ends. The V gene's germline CDR1 is LNHNV and CDR2 YYDKDF (reference sequence). As DNA, the CDR3 is TGTGCCACCAGCAGAGTGGGGACGGCAGCAGGAGTCTACGAGCAGTACTTC. Amino acids: CATSRVGTAAGVYEQYF.

The chain recombines TRBV28 with TRBJ1-4; no firm D call. CDR1 and CDR2 from the germline V gene are MDHEN and SYDVKM. Trimming pared 4 bases from V and 7 bases from J, leaving 16 bases between. The CDR3 runs 15 residues. The CDR3 region is CASSSTSQGREKLFF. In DNA form, the CDR3 reads TGTGCCAGCAGTTCAACATCTCAAGGACGTGAAAAACTGTTTTTT.

The chain links TRBV5-1 to TRBJ2-7; the match to TRBD1 covers 7 bases. Unmatched junction bases numbered 9, after V lost 4 bases and J lost 2 bases. From germline, CDR1 is SGHRS and CDR2 YFSETQ. The CDR3 runs to 15 residues. For the CDR3, the DNA is TGCGCCAGCAGCCCGGACAGGTTCGAGACCTACGAGCAGTACTTC. Its translation is CASSPDRFETYEQYF.

The J gene is TRBJ2-7, the V gene TRBV11-2, with 10 bases identical to TRBD2. Looked up from germline, CDR1 is SGHAT and CDR2 is FQNNGV. The junction had 10 bases not matched to a gene; V was cut back by 1 base and J by 4 bases. The CDR3 sequence is 17 residues long. The CDR3: CASSLVAGAGGHYEQYF. DNA of the CDR3: TGTGCCAGCAGCTTAGTCGCTGGAGCGGGGGGGCATTACGAGCAGTACTTC. Complete variable domain (other parts from reference TRBV11-2 and TRBJ2-7): EAGVAQSPRYKIIEKRQSVAFWCNPISGHATLYWYQQILGQGPKLLIQFQNNGVVDDSQLPKDRFSAERLKGVDSTLKIQPAKLEDSAVYLCASSLVAGAGGHYEQYFGPGTRLTVT.

The genes are TRBV4-2 and TRBJ1-4; D remains ambiguous. The V gene lost 0 bases and the J gene lost 0 bases, with 11 bases spanning the gap. This CDR3 spans 17 amino acids. The V gene's germline CDR1 is LGHNA and CDR2 YNFKEQ. CDR3 loop: CASSQEPNIATNEKLFF. In DNA, the CDR3 is TGTGCCAGCAGCCAAGAGCCTAACATTGCAACTAATGAAAAACTGTTTTTT.

This chain uses TRBV10-2 with TRBJ2-2, with 7 bases matching TRBD1. The junction had 4 bases not matched to a gene; V was cut back by 3 bases and J by 6 bases. This CDR3 spans 14 amino acids. The V gene's germline CDR1 is WSHSY and CDR2 SAAADI. The CDR3 sequence: CASSEQGPAGELFF. For the CDR3, the DNA is TGCGCCAGCAGTGAACAGGGGCCCGCCGGGGAGCTGTTTTTT.

This clone was found a few times. The chain employs TRBV11-2 and TRBJ2-7; 7 bases agree with TRBD2. The V gene end was trimmed by 6 bases and the J gene end by 0 bases; junction bases not matched to a gene: 8. The CDR3 covers 15 residues. Germline V gives CDR1 SGHAT, CDR2 FQNNGV. CDR3 bases: TGTGCCAGCAGGGCGGGAGACAGTAGCTCCTACGAGCAGTACTTC. Translating it yields CASRAGDSSSYEQYF.

J is TRBJ2-1 and V is TRBV10-3; 9 bases map to TRBD2. Germline trimming cut 3 bases from V and 5 bases from J; bases unmatched to any gene: 5. The CDR3 runs to 15 residues. Per the germline V gene, CDR1 is ENHRY and CDR2 is SYGVKD. The CDR3, as DNA: TGTGCCATCAGTGAAGGGGCTAGCGGGAACAATGAGCAGTTCTTC. Its translation is CAISEGASGNNEQFF.

This clone was detected only once. Other DNA sequences of this sample code for an identical CDR3. The gene calls are TRBV6-1 and TRBJ2-7; 7 bases map to TRBD1. This CDR3 has 15 residues. Germline-derived CDR1 and CDR2 are MNHNS and SASEGT. Losses at the gene ends were 7 bases for V and 0 bases for J; bases not matched to a gene: 9. This CDR3 is CASTRRQGSSYEQYF. The CDR3, as DNA: TGTGCCAGCACTAGGAGACAGGGTAGCTCCTACGAGCAGTACTTC.